Listed here are 7 T cell receptor beta chains from one sample, sequenced in a study of blood T cells in healthy people across ages (dated by TCRdb to about 2015). Library preparation was by 5' RACE. Sequencing was carried out with an Illumina HiSeq 2500. The second PCR ran for roughly 7 to 11 cycles and used a J-beta primer mix along with a sample-barcoded 5' primer. The public reads were run again by TCRdb, first through fastp at Q25 and then through MiXCR, and only productive beta chains were kept. Under each unique CDR3 protein, matching rows form one entry showing the most common genes and DNA. In this sample the table shows some 1.5 million distinct CDR3 sequences, approximately 30% of which occur a single time. The leading ten clones occupy roughly 8.2% of the sample. The source material was blood. Source of these receptors: a woman younger than 45 in good health.

This clonotype showed up just once. Just one base apart from a much larger clone, this may be a read error. The chain carries TRBV12-3 or TRBV12-4 and TRBJ2-7; D gene unclear. Trimming took off 7 bases at V and 6 bases at J, with 16 bases between the two ends. The CDR3 runs 13 residues. The CDR3 nucleotides are TGTGCCAGCACACAACCCGACGGCTTCGAGCAGTACTTC. Protein sequence: CASTQPDGFEQYF.

V usage is TRBV6-4 and J usage is TRBJ1-4; D ambiguous. Germline-derived CDR1 and CDR2 are MRHNA and SNTAGT. CDR3 length: 14 residues. The V and J ends lost 6 bases and 0 bases respectively, with 8 bases between them. The CDR3 nucleotides are TGTGCCAGCAGGAGATTACCAACTAATGAAAAACTGTTTTTT. Protein product: CASRRLPTNEKLFF.

This clonotype has a count of ten or more. The chain employs TRBV7-3 and TRBJ2-1; D uncertain. Between the trimmed V and J ends, which lost 2 bases and 8 bases, there was a span of 10 bases. Germline V gene data show CDR1 as SGHTA and CDR2 as FQGTGA. The length of the CDR3 is 13 residues. The DNA for the CDR3 is TGTGCCAGCAGCTTAGCAAGTGGGGATGAGCAGTTCTTC. It is translated as CASSLASGDEQFF.

This clonotype was detected a few times. V gene TRBV11-2 combines with J gene TRBJ1-1; 10 nucleotides align to TRBD1. After removal of 5 bases from V and 6 bases from J, the junction contained 6 bases not matched to a gene. CDR3 size: 14 residues. Per the germline V gene, CDR1 is SGHAT and CDR2 is FQNNGV. The CDR3 region is CASSPTGGFAEAFF. The CDR3 DNA reads TGTGCCAGCAGCCCGACAGGGGGCTTCGCTGAAGCTTTCTTT.

CDR3 DNA: TGCGCCAGCAGCCGTACCGGGACAGATAATTCACCCCTCCACTTT. Translated, it gives CASSRTGTDNSPLHF. V gene TRBV4-3 combines with J gene TRBJ1-6; 7 bases match TRBD1. V was pared by 4 bases and J by 5 bases, with 5 bases of the junction left unmatched. The CDR3 covers 15 residues. Germline loops: CDR1 LGHNA, CDR2 YSLEER.

In its sample, this clonotype was seen many times. The chain links TRBV7-2 to TRBJ2-4; 9 bases align to TRBD1. The CDR3 runs 14 residues. In germline, CDR1 is SGHTA, CDR2 FQGNSA. V shed 3 bases and J 6 bases; nucleotides not matched to a gene: 3. The CDR3 here is CASSFPGQGNIQYF. CDR3 bases: TGTGCCAGCAGCTTCCCGGGACAGGGAAACATTCAGTACTTC.

This clonotype has ten or more counts. This sequence joins TRBV20-1 and TRBJ2-5, with 9 bases identical to TRBD2. The CDR3 runs 14 residues. Germline V gene lookup returns CDR1 DFQATT and CDR2 SNEGSKA (reference sequence). With V trimmed by 0 bases and J by 5 bases, 4 bases remained unmatched. In DNA form, the CDR3 reads TGCAGTGCTAGAGAGGCTAGCGGGGTGGAGACCCAGTACTTC. Translation: CSAREASGVETQYF.